The next 9 T cell receptor beta chains were all read from a single sample in a study of blood T cells in healthy people across ages. A J-beta primer mix and a sample-barcoded 5' primer were used in a second PCR of roughly 6 to 11 cycles. TCRdb reprocessed the 5' RACE reads via MiXCR and lists one record per CDR3 protein. This sample carries 1,500,000 or so distinct CDR3 sequences, approximately 59% of them seen once, and the ten largest clones take 6.5% to 8%. Sequencing input: blood. These receptor sequences come from a man in his late teens or twenties in good health.

The chain combines TRBV20-1 with TRBJ2-1, with 10 bases lining up with TRBD2. Germline trimming cut 6 bases from V and 8 bases from J; bases unmatched to any gene: 16. The germline V gene encodes CDR1 DFQATT and CDR2 SNEGSKA (reference sequence). This CDR3 is 16 amino acids long. The CDR3 DNA reads as TGCAGTGCCGATACCGTACTAGCGGGAAAGCTTGATGAGCAGTTCTTC. Protein sequence: CSADTVLAGKLDEQFF.

Only one count was recorded for this clonotype. The V call is TRBV4-1, the J call TRBJ1-6; TRBD1 is a possible D gene (6 bases). The germline V gene has CDR1 MGHRA and CDR2 YSYEKL. There are 18 residues in the CDR3. Trimming shortened V by 6 bases and J by 0 bases, and 18 bases separated the two germline ends. CDR3 in amino acids: CASSPGHTQISYNSPLHF. CDR3 nucleotides: TGCGCCAGCAGTCCGGGACACACCCAAATCTCCTATAATTCACCCCTCCACTTT.

With regard to this clonotype: An end of the junction does not agree with germline; a read error may underlie this. The rearrangement links TRBV4-3 to TRBJ2-5, with 11 bases that match TRBD2. CDR1 and CDR2 (germline): LGHNA, YSLEER. The length of the CDR3 is 17 residues. CDR3 DNA: TGCGCCAGCGGCCAAGATTGGGCTAGCGGGGGGAGAGAGACCCAGTACTTC. This encodes CASGQDWASGGRETQYF.

The chain links TRBV5-1 to TRBJ2-7, with D possibly matching TRBD1 (6 bases). The germline V gene has CDR1 SGHRS and CDR2 YFSETQ. V shed 4 bases and J shed 1 base, with 18 bases lying between them. The CDR3 totals 16 residues. CDR3 DNA sequence: TGCGCCAGCAGCGCCCAGTACCTCGGACAGTCCTACGAGCAGTACTTC. Protein product: CASSAQYLGQSYEQYF.

The rearrangement uses TRBV27 and TRBJ1-1, with D perhaps matching TRBD1 (5 bases). Germline CDR1 reads MNHEY; CDR2 reads SMNVEV (reference sequence). The V end was cut by 3 bases, the J end by 3 bases, with 8 bases between. The CDR3 sequence is 13 residues long. In nucleotides, the CDR3 is TGTGCCAGCAGTTTCGGGGGGTACACTGAAGCTTTCTTT. Translation: CASSFGGYTEAFF.

This clonotype was detected ten times or more. The chain couples TRBV20-1 to TRBJ2-7; tentative D call: TRBD1 (6 bases). This CDR3 has 14 residues. Germline values: CDR1 DFQATT, CDR2 SNEGSKA (reference sequence). V was pared by 3 bases and J by 2 bases, with 14 bases between. For the CDR3, the DNA is TGCAGTGCTAGGTCCCTACAGGGCACCTACGAGCAGTACTTC. It codes for CSARSLQGTYEQYF.

The chain joins TRBV4-3 to TRBJ2-6; unclear D gene. Germline CDR1 is LGHNA and CDR2 is YSLEER. This CDR3 comprises 17 residues. Trimming removed 1 base from V and 0 bases from J, with 10 bases in between. DNA for the CDR3: TGCGCCAGCAGCCAAGTAGGCAGCCTCTCTGGGGCCAACGTCCTGACTTTC. Its protein product is CASSQVGSLSGANVLTF.

This rearrangement joins TRBV2 to TRBJ1-6, with D unclear. Per the germline V gene, CDR1 is SNHLY and CDR2 is FYNNEI. V dropped 6 bases and J dropped 8 bases, with 11 bases sitting between them. The CDR3 has 13 residues. This CDR3 reads CASRGFSDSPLHF. The CDR3 coding sequence is TGTGCCAGCAGGGGGTTTTCGGATTCACCCCTCCACTTT.

This clonotype was detected once. Without the conserved terminal phenylalanine or tryptophan, this CDR3 likely stems from a read error. The J gene is TRBJ2-3, the V gene TRBV29-1; 11 positions match TRBD2. Germline V lookup: CDR1 SQVTM, CDR2 ANQGSEA. The CDR3 is 15 amino acids. The CDR3 loop reads CSVGTSGGSTDTQYL. CDR3 in DNA: TGCAGCGTGGGGACTAGCGGTGGTAGCACAGATACACAGTATTTA.